These 5 T cell receptor beta chains share one sample of origin, sequenced in a study of response to subunit inactivated influenza vaccine. From the RT-PCR reads, TCRdb called clonotypes with MiXCR, one entry per CDR3 protein. The sample shows more than 200,000 distinct CDR3 sequences, 10% to 15% of them seen only once. The sample consisted of non-naive T cells sorted from PBMCs, taken around 14 days before vaccination. The receptors here all came from a man aged 45-65 years who received an inactivated influenza vaccine.

This clonotype was seen more than once but under ten times. This chain uses TRBV5-1 with TRBJ1-1; TRBD1 is a possible D gene (5 bases). CDR3 length: 15 amino acids. V was cut by 1 base and J by 0 bases, with 10 bases left in between. The germline gives CDR1 SGHRS, CDR2 YFSETQ. The CDR3 spells CASSLTGLVNTEAFF. The CDR3, as DNA: TGCGCCAGCAGCTTGACAGGCCTGGTGAACACTGAAGCTTTCTTT.

The rearrangement links TRBV20-1 to TRBJ2-7; TRBD2 aligns across 10 bases. Losses at the gene ends were 1 base for V and 1 base for J; bases not matched to a gene: 4. The CDR3 contains 15 residues. CDR1 DFQATT and CDR2 SNEGSKA come from the germline V gene (reference sequence). CDR3 in DNA: TGCAGTGCTAGAGGTCGGACTAGCGGATCCTACGAGCAGTACTTC. It yields the protein CSARGRTSGSYEQYF.

In this sample, this clonotype turned up many times. The CDR3 is CSAGGAGQGSEQFF. In DNA, the CDR3 is TGCAGTGCTGGGGGGGCAGGACAGGGCTCTGAGCAGTTCTTC. The gene calls are TRBV20-1 and TRBJ2-1, with D possibly TRBD1 on 8 matching bases. The CDR3 totals 14 residues. Germline CDR1 is DFQATT and CDR2 is SNEGSKA (reference sequence). V was clipped by 5 bases and J by 9 bases, with 20 bases between them.

This sequence joins TRBV19 and TRBJ2-5; 7 nucleotides align to TRBD1. Germline loops: CDR1 LNHDA, CDR2 SQIVND (reference sequence). V lost 4 bases, J lost 5 bases, and 10 bases stayed unmatched. This CDR3 contains 15 residues. The CDR3 protein is CASSTFGQVGETQYF. CDR3 bases: TGTGCCAGTAGTACCTTCGGACAGGTCGGGGAGACCCAGTACTTC.

The rearrangement joins TRBV5-1 to TRBJ1-1; 7 nucleotides align to TRBD1. J was trimmed by 11 bases and V by 0 bases; bases with no gene match: 7. From germline, CDR1 is SGHRS and CDR2 YFSETQ. The CDR3 is 13 amino acids. The CDR3 region is CASSLVLGGEAFF. Here the CDR3 DNA reads TGCGCCAGCAGCTTGGTCCTAGGGGGCGAGGCTTTCTTT.